This T cell receptor (beta chain) comes out of a study of blood T cell repertoires in COVID-19. Study-level background: Samples representing acute and convalescent COVID-19 were sourced from the United States, Italy and Spain. In each case, the material was cDNA or gDNA derived from T cells, B-cell-depleted T cells, or PBMCs.

Germline values: CDR1 LGHNA, CDR2 YSLEER. Trimming left V 0 bases short and J 0 bases short, with 4 bases between. The CDR3 spans 14 residues. Source study methods: Amplification from reference gene primers served as the basis for estimated nucleated cell counts. Sequencing was performed with immunoSEQ multiplex PCR; in TCRdb, only in-frame clones are kept and a portion is missing. V and J calls plus clone size are reproduced from that table; the DNA served to infer D and trimming. The sample comprises 250,000 to 350,000 clones, around 90% of which are singletons, and approximately 2.4% rests with the top ten.

V usage is TRBV4-3 and J usage is TRBJ2-3; no reliable D call. Input material: peripheral blood. This clonotype was sampled from a man between 18 and 29 years old with active or convalescent COVID-19. The CDR3 region is CASSQDRSTDTQYF. The CDR3 coding sequence is TGCGCCAGCAGCCAAGACCGTAGCACAGATACGCAGTATTTT.